Many counts were recorded for the clone carrying this T cell receptor (beta chain). This record comes from a study of blood T cells in healthy people across ages. Extracted total RNA amounted to at least 5.5 micrograms for each sample. With a J-beta primer mix and a sample-barcoded 5' primer, a second PCR ran about 6 to 11 cycles. A 12-random-nucleotide template-switch adaptor tagged each cDNA molecule. Any given sample supplied a minimum of 3 million CDR3-containing paired-end reads. TCRdb analysed the 5' RACE reads with MiXCR anew, one entry per CDR3 protein. Among about 1.5 million distinct CDR3 sequences listed, approximately 43% were seen once. V gave up 4 bases and J gave up 5 bases, with 14 bases separating them. CDR3 length equals 15 residues. CDR1 LGHNA and CDR2 YSLEER come from the germline V gene.

The material sequenced was blood. J is TRBJ1-4 and V is TRBV4-3; no reliable D call. The sequence came from a woman between 18 and 30 years old in good health. The CDR3 nucleotides are TGCGCCAGCAGCCGGGTCCTCGTGGGGAATGAAAAACTGTTTTTT. Amino acids: CASSRVLVGNEKLFF.